This T cell receptor (beta chain) comes out of a study of CD8 T cells in ankylosing spondylitis. Study-level results: The study identified a TCR beta motif of under ten highly homologous variants that appeared characteristic of ankylosing spondylitis blood.

This clonotype was picked up a small number of times. Its antigen is not identified. V gave up 0 bases and J gave up 2 bases; unmatched junction bases: 2. Germline CDR1 and CDR2: MNHEY and SVGAGI. This CDR3 has 15 amino acids. It was by quantitative 5'-RACE with molecular barcodes that TCR beta libraries were made. TCRdb fed the 5' RACE reads into MiXCR, producing one record per CDR3 protein. The table has approximately 520,000 distinct CDR3 sequences, approximately 5.3% seen once. The sequence was obtained from a male donor with ankylosing spondylitis. Sequences were obtained from blood, either unsorted or a sorted T cell fraction (not recorded which). The rearrangement links TRBV6-5 to TRBJ2-7; TRBD2 aligns across 9 bases. CDR3 DNA: TGTGCCAGCAGTTACTCTAGCGGGGGCACCTACGAGCAGTACTTC. It yields the protein CASSYSSGGTYEQYF.